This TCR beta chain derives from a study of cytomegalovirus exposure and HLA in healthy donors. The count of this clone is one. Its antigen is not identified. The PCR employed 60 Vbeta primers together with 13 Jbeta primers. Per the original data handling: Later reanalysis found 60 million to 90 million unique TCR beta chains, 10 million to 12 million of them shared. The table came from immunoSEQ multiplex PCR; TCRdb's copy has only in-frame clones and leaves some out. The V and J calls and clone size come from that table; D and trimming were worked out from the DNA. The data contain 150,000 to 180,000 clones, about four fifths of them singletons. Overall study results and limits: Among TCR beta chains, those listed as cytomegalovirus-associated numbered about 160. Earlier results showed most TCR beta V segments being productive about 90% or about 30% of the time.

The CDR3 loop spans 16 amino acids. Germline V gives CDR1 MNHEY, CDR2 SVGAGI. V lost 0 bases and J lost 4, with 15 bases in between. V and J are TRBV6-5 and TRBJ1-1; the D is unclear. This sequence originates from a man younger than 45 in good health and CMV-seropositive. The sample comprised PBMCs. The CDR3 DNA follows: TGTGCCAGCAGTTACTCGACGGGGAAAGAGGGCACTGAAGCTTTCTTT. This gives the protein CASSYSTGKEGTEAFF.